These 8 T cell receptor beta chains originate from one sample sequenced in a study of identical twins listed by TCRdb under 2016. To prepare the library, 5' RACE was applied. Sequencing was performed on an Illumina HiSeq 2000. The raw public reads went through TCRdb reprocessing: fastp at Q25, MiXCR clone calling, in-frame beta chains kept. Duplicate CDR3 protein sequences are folded into a single record with the most common DNA and genes. For this sample the table gives 700,000 to 950,000 distinct CDR3 sequences, of which roughly an eighth were detected only once. The top ten clones comprise around 1.6% of the sample. This sample was shared with a second study, whose subject was yellow fever vaccine responses in identical twins.

The specimen was PBMCs. These receptor sequences come from a woman between 18 and 29 years old in good health.

This clonotype was found many times. The rearrangement links TRBV12-3 or TRBV12-4 to TRBJ2-5, with TRBD1 matching over 7 bases. Trimming at V came to 7 bases and at J to 1 base, leaving 6 bases not matched to a gene. CDR3 length equals 14 residues. CDR3 DNA sequence: TGTGCCAGCACAAGGACAGGCATCCAAGAGACCCAGTACTTC. Encoded protein: CASTRTGIQETQYF.

This clonotype was picked up a small number of times. The rearrangement uses TRBV4-2 and TRBJ2-3; TRBD2 aligns across 12 bases. V was clipped by 5 bases and J by 0 bases; unmatched bases: 6. The CDR3 extends over 17 amino acids. Looked up from germline, CDR1 is LGHNA and CDR2 is YNFKEQ. The CDR3 bases are TGTGCCAGCAGCAACCCGACTAGCGGGGGAAGCACAGATACGCAGTATTTT. It is translated as CASSNPTSGGSTDTQYF.

V and J are TRBV4-1 and TRBJ2-1, with 8 bases lining up with TRBD2. V shed 1 base and J 3 bases; nucleotides not matched to a gene: 5. CDR1 is MGHRA, CDR2 YSYEKL, per germline. This CDR3 has 16 amino acids. CDR3 DNA sequence: TGCGCCAGCAGCCAAGGTCAGCGGGGGATCTACAATGAGCAGTTCTTC. It yields the protein CASSQGQRGIYNEQFF.

This sequence joins TRBV12-3 or TRBV12-4 and TRBJ2-5; unclear D gene. Trimming cost V 6 bases and J 8 bases, with 13 bases left between them. This CDR3 spans 12 amino acids. The CDR3, as DNA: TGTGCCAGCAGCCAGGATCTCCAAACCCAGTACTTC. Protein sequence: CASSQDLQTQYF.

The J gene is TRBJ2-2, the V gene TRBV9, with 7 bases matching TRBD2. Germline V gives CDR1 SGDLS, CDR2 YYNGEE. J gave up 7 bases and V 0 bases, and 3 bases lay outside the gene matches. The CDR3 runs to 14 residues. Here the CDR3 reads CASSVGPGGGELFF. Here the CDR3 DNA reads TGTGCCAGCAGCGTAGGACCGGGGGGCGGGGAGCTGTTTTTT.

The rearrangement links TRBV20-1 to TRBJ2-7; D is undetermined. Germline V gives CDR1 DFQATT, CDR2 SNEGSKA (reference sequence). V was trimmed by 0 bases and J by 4 bases, leaving 19 bases between them. The CDR3 is 16 amino acids. The CDR3 nucleotides are TGCAGTGCTAGAGATCGTCGGGCAGAAATTAAATACGAGCAGTACTTC. Translating gives CSARDRRAEIKYEQYF.

CDR3 DNA sequence: TGTGCCAGCACCGGAGGGGTGGCTAACTATGGCTACACCTTC. The encoded protein is CASTGGVANYGYTF. This chain joins TRBV7-2 and TRBJ1-2; possible D gene TRBD1, 5 bases. Per germline, CDR1 SGHTA and CDR2 FQGNSA. The CDR3 totals 14 residues. V was trimmed by 7 bases and J by 0 bases, leaving 12 bases between them.

This chain links TRBV5-1 with TRBJ2-5, with TRBD2 identical over 7 bases. This CDR3 region has 18 residues. Looked up from germline, CDR1 is SGHRS and CDR2 is YFSETQ. J lost 7 bases, V lost 1 base, and 19 bases had no gene match. CDR3 protein: CASSLLPPPSGDGRTQYF. CDR3 DNA sequence: TGCGCCAGCAGCTTGCTGCCACCGCCGAGCGGGGATGGTAGGACCCAGTACTTC.